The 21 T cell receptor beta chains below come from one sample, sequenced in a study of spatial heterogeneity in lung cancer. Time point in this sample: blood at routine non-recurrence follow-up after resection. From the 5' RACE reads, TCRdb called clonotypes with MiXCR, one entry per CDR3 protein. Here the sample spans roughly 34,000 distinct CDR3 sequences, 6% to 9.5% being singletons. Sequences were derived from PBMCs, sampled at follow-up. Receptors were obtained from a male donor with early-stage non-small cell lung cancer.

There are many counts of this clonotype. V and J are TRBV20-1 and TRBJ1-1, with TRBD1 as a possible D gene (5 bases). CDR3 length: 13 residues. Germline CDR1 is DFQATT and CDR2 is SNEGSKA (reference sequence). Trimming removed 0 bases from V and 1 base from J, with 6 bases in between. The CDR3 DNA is TGCAGTGCTAGAGATCAGGGGAACACTGAAGCTTTCTTT. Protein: CSARDQGNTEAFF.

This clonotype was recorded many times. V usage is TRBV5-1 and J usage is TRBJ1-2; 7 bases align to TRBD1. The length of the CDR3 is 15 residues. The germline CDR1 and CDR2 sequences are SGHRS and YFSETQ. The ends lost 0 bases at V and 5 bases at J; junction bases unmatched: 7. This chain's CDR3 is CASSLETGTVYGYTF. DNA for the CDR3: TGCGCCAGCAGCTTGGAGACCGGGACAGTTTATGGCTACACCTTC.

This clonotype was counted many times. Here the CDR3 DNA reads TGCAGTGCCCATTCCAATAGCAATCAGCCCCAGCATTTT. This gives the protein CSAHSNSNQPQHF. The chain links TRBV20-1 to TRBJ1-5; D is ambiguous. CDR1 DFQATT and CDR2 SNEGSKA come from the germline V gene (reference sequence). The CDR3 extends over 13 amino acids. Deletions cut 6 bases from V and 0 bases from J, with 9 bases between.

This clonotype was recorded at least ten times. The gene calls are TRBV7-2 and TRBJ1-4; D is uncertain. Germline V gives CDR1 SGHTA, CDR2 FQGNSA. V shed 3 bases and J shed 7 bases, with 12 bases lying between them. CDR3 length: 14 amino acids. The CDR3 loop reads CASSFRPTGEKLFF. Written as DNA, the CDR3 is TGTGCCAGCAGCTTTCGGCCGACGGGTGAAAAACTGTTTTTT.

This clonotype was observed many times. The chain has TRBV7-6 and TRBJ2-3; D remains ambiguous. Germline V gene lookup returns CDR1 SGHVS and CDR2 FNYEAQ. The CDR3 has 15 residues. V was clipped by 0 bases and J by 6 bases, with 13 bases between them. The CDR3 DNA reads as TGTGCCAGCAGCTTAGCGCCGGACGCCTCGGATACGCAGTATTTT. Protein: CASSLAPDASDTQYF.

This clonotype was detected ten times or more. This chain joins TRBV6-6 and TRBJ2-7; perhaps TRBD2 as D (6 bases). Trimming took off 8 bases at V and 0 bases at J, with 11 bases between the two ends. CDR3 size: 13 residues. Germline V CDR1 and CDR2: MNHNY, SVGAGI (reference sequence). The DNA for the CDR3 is TGTGCCAGCGCCCTGGGGGGCTCCTACGAGCAGTACTTC. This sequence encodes CASALGGSYEQYF.

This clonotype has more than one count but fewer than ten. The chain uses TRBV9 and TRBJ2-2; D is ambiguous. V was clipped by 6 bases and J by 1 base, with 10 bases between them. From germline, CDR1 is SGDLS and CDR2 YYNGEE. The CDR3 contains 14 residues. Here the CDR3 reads CASTALWNTGELFF. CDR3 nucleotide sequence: TGTGCCAGCACAGCCTTATGGAACACCGGGGAGCTGTTTTTT.

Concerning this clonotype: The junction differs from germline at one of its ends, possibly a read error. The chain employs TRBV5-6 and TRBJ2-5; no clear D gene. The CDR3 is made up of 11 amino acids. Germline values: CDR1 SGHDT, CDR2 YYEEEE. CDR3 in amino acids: CAGSLAETQYF. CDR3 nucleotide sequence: TGTGCCGGCAGCTTGGCCGAGACCCAGTACTTC.

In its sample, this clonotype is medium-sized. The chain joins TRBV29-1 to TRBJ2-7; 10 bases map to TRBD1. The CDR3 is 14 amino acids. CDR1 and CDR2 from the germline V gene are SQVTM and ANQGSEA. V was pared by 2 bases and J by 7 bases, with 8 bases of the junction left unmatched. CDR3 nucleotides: TGCAGCGTTGAACTTTACGGACAGGGGGAAGAGCAGTACTTC. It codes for CSVELYGQGEEQYF.

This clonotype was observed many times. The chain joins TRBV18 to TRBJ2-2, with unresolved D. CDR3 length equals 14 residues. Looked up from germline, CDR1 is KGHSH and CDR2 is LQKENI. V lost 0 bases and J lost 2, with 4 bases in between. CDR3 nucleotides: TGTGCCAGCTCACCACCGAGAAACACCGGGGAGCTGTTTTTT. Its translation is CASSPPRNTGELFF.

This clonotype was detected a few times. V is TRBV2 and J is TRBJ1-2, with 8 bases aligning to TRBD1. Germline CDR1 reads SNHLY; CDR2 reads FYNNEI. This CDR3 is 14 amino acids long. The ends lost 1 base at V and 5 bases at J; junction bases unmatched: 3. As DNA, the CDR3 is TGTGCCAGCAGTGAAGGGACAGGGCTTTATGGCTACACCTTC. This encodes CASSEGTGLYGYTF.

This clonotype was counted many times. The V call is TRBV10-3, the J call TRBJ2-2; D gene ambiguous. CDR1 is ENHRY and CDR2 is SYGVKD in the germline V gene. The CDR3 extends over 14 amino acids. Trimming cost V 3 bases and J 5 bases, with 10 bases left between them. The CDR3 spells CAISERQETGELFF. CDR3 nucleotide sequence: TGTGCCATCAGTGAACGTCAGGAAACCGGGGAGCTGTTTTTT.

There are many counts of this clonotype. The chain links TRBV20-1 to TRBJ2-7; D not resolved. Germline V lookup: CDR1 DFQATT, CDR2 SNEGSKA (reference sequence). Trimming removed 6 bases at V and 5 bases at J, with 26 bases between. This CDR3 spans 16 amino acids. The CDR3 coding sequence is TGCAGTGCCAATTTACCGCTTCGGGCCCTTAAGGACGAGCAGTACTTC. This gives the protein CSANLPLRALKDEQYF.

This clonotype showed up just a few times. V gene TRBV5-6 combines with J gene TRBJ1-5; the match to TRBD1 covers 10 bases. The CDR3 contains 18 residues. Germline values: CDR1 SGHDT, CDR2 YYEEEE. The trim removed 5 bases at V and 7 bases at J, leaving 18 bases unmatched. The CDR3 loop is CASRTKGPGTGEYQPQHF. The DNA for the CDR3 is TGTGCCAGCAGGACGAAAGGACCCGGGACAGGGGAGTACCAGCCCCAGCATTTT.

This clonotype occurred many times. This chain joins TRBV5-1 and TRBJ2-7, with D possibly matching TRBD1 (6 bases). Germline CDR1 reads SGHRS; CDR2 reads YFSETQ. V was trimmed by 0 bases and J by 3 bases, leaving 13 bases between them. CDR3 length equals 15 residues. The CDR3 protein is CASSLGTAMIYEQYF. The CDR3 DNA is TGCGCCAGCAGCTTGGGGACAGCCATGATCTACGAGCAGTACTTC. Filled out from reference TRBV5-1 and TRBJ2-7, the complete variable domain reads KAGVTQTPRYLIKTRGQQVTLSCSPISGHRSVSWYQQTPGQGLQFLFEYFSETQRNKGNFPGRFSGRQFSNSRSEMNVSTLELGDSALYLCASSLGTAMIYEQYFGPGTRLTVT.

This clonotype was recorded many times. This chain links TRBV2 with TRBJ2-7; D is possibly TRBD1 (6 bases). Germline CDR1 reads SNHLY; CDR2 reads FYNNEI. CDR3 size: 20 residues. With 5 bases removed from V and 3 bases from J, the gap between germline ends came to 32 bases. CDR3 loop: CASSPELPFYRDSPLYEQYF. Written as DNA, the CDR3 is TGTGCCAGCAGTCCAGAATTACCCTTTTACAGGGATTCCCCCCTCTACGAGCAGTACTTC.

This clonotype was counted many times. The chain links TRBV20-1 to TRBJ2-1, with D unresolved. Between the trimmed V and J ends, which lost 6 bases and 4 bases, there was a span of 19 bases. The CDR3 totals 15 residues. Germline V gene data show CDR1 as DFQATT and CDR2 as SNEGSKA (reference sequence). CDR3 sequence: CSAPRSLATYNEQFF. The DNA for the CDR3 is TGCAGTGCCCCCCGTTCCTTGGCGACTTACAATGAGCAGTTCTTC.

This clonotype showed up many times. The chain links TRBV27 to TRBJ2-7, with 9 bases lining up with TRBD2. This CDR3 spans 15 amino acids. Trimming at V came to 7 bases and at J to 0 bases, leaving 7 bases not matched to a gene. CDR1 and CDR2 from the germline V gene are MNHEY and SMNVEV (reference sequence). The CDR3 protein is CASKGLADSSYEQYF. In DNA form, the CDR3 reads TGTGCCAGCAAGGGACTAGCCGATAGCTCCTACGAGCAGTACTTC.

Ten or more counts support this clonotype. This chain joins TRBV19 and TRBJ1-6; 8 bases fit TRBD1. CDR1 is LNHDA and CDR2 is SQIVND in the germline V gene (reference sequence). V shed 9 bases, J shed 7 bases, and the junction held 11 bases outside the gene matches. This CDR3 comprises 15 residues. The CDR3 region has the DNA TGTGCCAGCACCTACTCAGGGGGCTCAAATTCACCCCTCCACTTT. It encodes CASTYSGGSNSPLHF.

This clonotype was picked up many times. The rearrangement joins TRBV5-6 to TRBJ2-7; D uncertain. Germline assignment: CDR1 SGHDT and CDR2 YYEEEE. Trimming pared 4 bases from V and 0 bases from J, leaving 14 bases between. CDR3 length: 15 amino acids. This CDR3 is CASSLGRLNSYEQYF. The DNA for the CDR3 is TGTGCCAGCAGCCTGGGCCGGTTAAACTCCTACGAGCAGTACTTC.

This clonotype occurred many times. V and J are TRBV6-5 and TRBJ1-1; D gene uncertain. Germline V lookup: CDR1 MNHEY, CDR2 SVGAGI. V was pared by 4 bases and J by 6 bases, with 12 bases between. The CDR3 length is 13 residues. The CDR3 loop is CASSSPQVSEAFF. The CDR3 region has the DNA TGTGCCAGCAGTTCCCCCCAGGTCTCTGAAGCTTTCTTT.